Listed below are T cell receptor beta chains from one sample, sequenced in a study of blood T cell repertoires in COVID-19. Method: immunoSEQ multiplex PCR; TCRdb's copy keeps in-frame clones and lacks some. This sample has about 78,000 clones, with roughly 80% found just once. The sequenced material came from peripheral blood. Receptors were obtained from a man aged 55-75 years with active or convalescent COVID-19. Both conserved end residues are trimmed from each CDR3. Fields, in order: V gene, J gene, CDR3 protein.

>TRBV6-6|TRBJ1-4
ASSYDRGEKLF
>TRBV6-6|TRBJ1-1
ASSKRQGNTEAF
>TRBV29-1|TRBJ1-1
SVRRGPTEAF
>TRBV6-6|TRBJ1-4
ASSRTGALATNEKLF
>TRBV11-1|TRBJ2-7
ASSQAGGPYEQY
>TRBV4-2|TRBJ1-2
ASSQTTPTNYGYT
>TRBV6-2/TRBV6-3|TRBJ1-3
ASSYRGGRRNTIY
>TRBV30|TRBJ1-5
AWGRGPNNQPQH
>TRBV19|TRBJ1-1
ASSHPGTWTEAF
>TRBV5-1|TRBJ1-1
ASSLKGRDTEAF
>TRBV6-1|TRBJ1-2
ASSDEARGDYGYT
>TRBV19|TRBJ2-4
ASSMGERDYQNIQY
>TRBV7-8|TRBJ2-3
ASSARDAGAPDTQY
>TRBV29-1|TRBJ2-3
SVTAVGPDTQY
>TRBV6-6|TRBJ2-7
ASSYPPGSDYEQY
>TRBV3-1/TRBV3-2|TRBJ2-2
ASSYAGSGELF
>TRBV10-3|TRBJ2-3
AISRDRGQDTQY
>TRBV5-1|TRBJ2-2
ASSFQGGQTGELF
>TRBV4-3|TRBJ2-1
ASSPDRAGHEQF
>TRBV9|TRBJ2-5
ASSVAQAGGQETQY
>TRBV7-9|TRBJ2-1
ASSSWVSGGALEQF
>TRBV9|TRBJ1-1
ASSDRDKNTEAF
>TRBV18|TRBJ1-3
ASSPRSGGASGNTIY
>TRBV12-3/TRBV12-4|TRBJ1-2
ASTLIAGQGYT
>TRBV25-1|TRBJ2-1
ASSEVADRAPYNEQF
>TRBV9|TRBJ1-2
ASSVGQGAGYGYT
>TRBV3-1/TRBV3-2|TRBJ2-2
ASSQGGGFGGELF
>TRBV4-3|TRBJ1-1
ASSQVGQVNSEAF
>TRBV6-1|TRBJ1-6
ASSEIGDYNSPLH
>TRBV7-9|TRBJ1-2
ASSRGEGGYGYT
>TRBV7-2|TRBJ1-4
ASRPDNNEKLF
>TRBV6-4|TRBJ2-7
ASSKLGQGYEQY
>TRBV4-3|TRBJ2-3
ASSQRAGGPVESDTQY
>TRBV27|TRBJ2-5
ASTDVYIFDRGRFQETQY
>TRBV7-9|TRBJ2-3
ASSPYRTSGGMDTQY
>TRBV6-6|TRBJ2-7
ASSSFGGSSSYEQY
>TRBV11-1|TRBJ2-5
ASSFDSTQY
>TRBV28|TRBJ2-1
ASSKTSGGSNEQF
>TRBV7-2|TRBJ2-7
ASSLGGTGAEEQY
>TRBV10-3|TRBJ1-6
AISESRGIESPLH
>TRBV3-1/TRBV3-2|TRBJ2-2
ATYLSGTGELF
>TRBV5-3|TRBJ2-1
ARSPLAGDYNEQF
>TRBV6-5|TRBJ1-4
ASSYSQGLNEKLF
>TRBV6-5|TRBJ2-4
ASGVGHLNIQY
>TRBV19|TRBJ1-2
ASSRTTGGDYGYT
>TRBV4-3|TRBJ1-2
ASSQDFGTIYGYT
>TRBV7-2|TRBJ2-4
ASSSGQGARTVAKNIQY
>TRBV5-1|TRBJ2-5
ASSLAPASAEETQY